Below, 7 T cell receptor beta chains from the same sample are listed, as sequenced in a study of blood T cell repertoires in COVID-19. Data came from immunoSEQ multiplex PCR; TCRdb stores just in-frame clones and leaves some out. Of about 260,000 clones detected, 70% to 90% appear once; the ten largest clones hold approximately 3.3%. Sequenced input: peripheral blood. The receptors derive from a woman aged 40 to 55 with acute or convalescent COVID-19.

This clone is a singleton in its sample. Here the CDR3 DNA reads TGTGCCAGCAGCCTAGAGGGGCTACGCACAGATACGCAGTATTTT. It is translated as CASSLEGLRTDTQYF. This chain uses TRBV3-1 (or the pseudogene TRBV3-2) with TRBJ2-3, with D possibly being TRBD1 or TRBD2 (5 bases each). The germline CDR1 and CDR2 sequences are LGHDT and YNNKEL (reference sequence). This CDR3 is 15 amino acids long. The V gene lost 4 bases and the J gene lost 1 base, with 12 bases spanning the gap.

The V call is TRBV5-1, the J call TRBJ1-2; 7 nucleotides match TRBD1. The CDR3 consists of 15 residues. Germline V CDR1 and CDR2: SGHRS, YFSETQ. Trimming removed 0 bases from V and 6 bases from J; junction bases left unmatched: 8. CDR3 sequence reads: CASSLASGQPNGYTF. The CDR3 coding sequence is TGCGCCAGCAGCTTGGCCTCGGGACAGCCTAATGGCTACACCTTC.

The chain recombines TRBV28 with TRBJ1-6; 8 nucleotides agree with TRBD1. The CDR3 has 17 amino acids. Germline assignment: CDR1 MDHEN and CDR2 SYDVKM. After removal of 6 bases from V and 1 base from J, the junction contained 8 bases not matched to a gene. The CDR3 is CASSPNDRGSYNSPLHF. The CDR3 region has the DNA TGTGCCAGCAGCCCAAACGACAGGGGTTCCTATAATTCACCCCTCCACTTT. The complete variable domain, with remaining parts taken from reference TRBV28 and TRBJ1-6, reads DVKVTQSSRYLVKRTGEKVFLECVQDMDHENMFWYRQDPGLGLRLIYFSYDVKMKEKGDIPEGYSVSREKKERFSLILESASTNQTSMYLCASSPNDRGSYNSPLHFGNGTRLTVT.

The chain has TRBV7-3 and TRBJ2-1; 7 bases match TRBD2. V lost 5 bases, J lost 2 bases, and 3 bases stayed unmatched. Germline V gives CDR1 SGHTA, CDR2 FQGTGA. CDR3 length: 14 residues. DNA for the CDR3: TGTGCCAGCAGCCGTGGGAGGGCCTACAATGAGCAGTTCTTC. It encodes CASSRGRAYNEQFF.

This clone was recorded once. CDR3 bases: TGTGCCATCAGTAAGGCAGGGGGGAGCACTGAAGCTTTCTTT. This gives the protein CAISKAGGSTEAFF. The V and J genes are TRBV10-3 and TRBJ1-1, with 7 bases fitting TRBD1. The germline gives CDR1 ENHRY, CDR2 SYGVKD. V dropped 5 bases and J dropped 4; count of bases not matched to a gene: 7. This CDR3 has 14 residues.

The DNA for the CDR3 is TGTGCCAGCAGTCCAACAGGGGAATTTAATTCACCCCTCCACTTT. Amino acids: CASSPTGEFNSPLHF. V gene TRBV27 combines with J gene TRBJ1-6; 7 nucleotides align to TRBD1. The CDR3 consists of 15 residues. Germline-derived CDR1 and CDR2 are MNHEY and SMNVEV (reference sequence). The V segment lost 5 bases and the J segment 6 bases; nucleotides outside the gene matches: 7.

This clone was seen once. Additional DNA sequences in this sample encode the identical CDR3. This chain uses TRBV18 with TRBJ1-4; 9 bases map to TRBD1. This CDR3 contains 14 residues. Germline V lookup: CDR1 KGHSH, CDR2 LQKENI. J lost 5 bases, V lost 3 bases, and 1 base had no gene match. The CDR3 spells CASSPGQGNEKLFF. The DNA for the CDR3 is TGTGCCAGCTCACCGGGACAGGGAAATGAAAAACTGTTTTTT.